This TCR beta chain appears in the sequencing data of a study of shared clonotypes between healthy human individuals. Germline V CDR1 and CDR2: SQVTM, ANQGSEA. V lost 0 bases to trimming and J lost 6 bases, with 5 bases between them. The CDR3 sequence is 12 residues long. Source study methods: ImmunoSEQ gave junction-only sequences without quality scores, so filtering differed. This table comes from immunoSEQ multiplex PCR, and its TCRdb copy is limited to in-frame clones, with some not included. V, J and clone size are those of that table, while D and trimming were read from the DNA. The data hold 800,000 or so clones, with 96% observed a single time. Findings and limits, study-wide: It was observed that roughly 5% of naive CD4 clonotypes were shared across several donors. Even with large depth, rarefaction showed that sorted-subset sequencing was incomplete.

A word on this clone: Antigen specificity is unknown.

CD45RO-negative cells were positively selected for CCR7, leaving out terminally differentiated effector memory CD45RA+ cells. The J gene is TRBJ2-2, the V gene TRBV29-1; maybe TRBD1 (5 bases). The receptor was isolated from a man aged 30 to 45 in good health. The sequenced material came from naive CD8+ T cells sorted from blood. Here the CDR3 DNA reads TGCAGCGTTGAAGAAGGGGCCGGGGAGCTGTTTTTT. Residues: CSVEEGAGELFF.